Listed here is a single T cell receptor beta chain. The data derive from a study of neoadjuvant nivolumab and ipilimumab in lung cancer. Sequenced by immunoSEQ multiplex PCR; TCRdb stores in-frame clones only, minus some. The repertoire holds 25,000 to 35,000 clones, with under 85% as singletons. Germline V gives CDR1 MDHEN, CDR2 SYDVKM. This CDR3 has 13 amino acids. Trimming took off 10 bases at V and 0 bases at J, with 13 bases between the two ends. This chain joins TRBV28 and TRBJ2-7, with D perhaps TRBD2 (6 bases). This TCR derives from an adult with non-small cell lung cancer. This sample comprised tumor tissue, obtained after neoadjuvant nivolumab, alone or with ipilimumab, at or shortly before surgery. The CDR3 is CATLGGSSYEQYF. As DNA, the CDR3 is TGTGCCACCCTCGGGGGTAGCTCCTACGAGCAGTACTTC.